The 23 T cell receptor beta chains listed next were all sequenced from one sample in a study of graft-versus-host responses after intestinal transplantation. Assay: immunoSEQ multiplex PCR; the TCRdb copy retains only in-frame clones and omits some. The sample carries about 91,000 clones, under 95% recorded once. No cognate antigen is known for these TCRs. The sample consisted of unstimulated CD4+ T cells sorted from spleen or lymph node cells, taken before transplant. These receptor sequences come from a human donor who was the organ donor for an intestinal transplant.

V and J are TRBV5-6 and TRBJ2-5; TRBD2 agrees at 8 bases. The CDR3 contains 17 residues. J lost 2 bases, V lost 3 bases, and 12 bases had no gene match. Germline lookup yields CDR1 SGHDT and CDR2 YYEEEE. The CDR3 sequence: CASSYRGSGTSQETQYF. CDR3 coding DNA: TGTGCCAGCAGCTACCGGGGTTCCGGGACTAGTCAAGAGACCCAGTACTTC.

This rearrangement joins TRBV2 to TRBJ1-4; 8 bases match TRBD1. The CDR3 is made up of 14 amino acids. The trim removed 5 bases at V and 6 bases at J, leaving 5 bases unmatched. Germline CDR1 is SNHLY and CDR2 is FYNNEI. For the CDR3, the DNA is TGTGCCAGCAGTACCAGGGGGCGTTATGAAAAACTGTTTTTT. Translating gives CASSTRGRYEKLFF.

The chain couples TRBV2 to TRBJ2-7; possibly TRBD1 for D (5 bases). Trimming stripped 2 bases from V and 4 bases from J, with 15 bases between. CDR3 length: 15 amino acids. Germline CDR1 and CDR2: SNHLY and FYNNEI. This CDR3 is CASSERQGPFYEQYF. The CDR3 DNA is TGTGCCAGCAGTGAACGGCAGGGTCCCTTTTACGAGCAGTACTTC.

The chain uses TRBV11-2 and TRBJ2-7, with no clear D. V was cut by 5 bases and J by 0 bases, with 8 bases left in between. Germline assignment: CDR1 SGHAT and CDR2 FQNNGV. CDR3 length: 13 residues. The DNA of the CDR3 is TGTGCCAGCAGCGCGATTGCCTCCTACGAGCAGTACTTC. Translation: CASSAIASYEQYF.

The J gene is TRBJ2-1, the V gene TRBV19, with D tentatively TRBD2 (5 bases). This CDR3 contains 14 residues. The V end was cut by 3 bases, the J end by 0 bases, with 6 bases between. CDR1 is LNHDA and CDR2 is SQIVND in the germline V gene (reference sequence). The CDR3 loop reads CASSISVSYNEQFF. CDR3 nucleotides: TGTGCCAGTAGTATTAGCGTCTCCTACAATGAGCAGTTCTTC.

This rearrangement joins TRBV6-1 to TRBJ2-5; 10 bases line up with TRBD2. CDR1 is MNHNS, CDR2 SASEGT, per germline. V lost 10 bases and J lost 1; bases outside the gene matches: 3. The CDR3 sequence is 13 residues long. CDR3 DNA: TGTGCCACCTTAGCGGGGGGCCAAGAGACCCAGTACTTC. Its protein is CATLAGGQETQYF.

The rearrangement links TRBV28 to TRBJ2-7, with 12 nucleotides matching TRBD2. In germline, CDR1 is MDHEN, CDR2 SYDVKM. The CDR3 runs to 14 residues. The V and J ends lost 6 bases and 2 bases, in that order; junction bases with no gene match: 2. The CDR3 region has the DNA TGTGCCAGCAGCCGGACTAGCGGGGCCTACGAGCAGTACTTC. This gives the protein CASSRTSGAYEQYF.

The chain links TRBV6-5 to TRBJ2-1, with 9 nucleotides matching TRBD1. Trimming removed 4 bases from V and 3 bases from J; junction bases left unmatched: 4. CDR1 is MNHEY and CDR2 is SVGAGI in the germline V gene. The CDR3 spans 15 residues. The CDR3: CASSSWDRVYNEQFF. The CDR3, as DNA: TGTGCCAGCAGTTCCTGGGACAGGGTCTACAATGAGCAGTTCTTC.

This chain uses TRBV5-1 with TRBJ2-5; TRBD2 aligns across 7 bases. The V and J ends lost 0 bases and 4 bases, in that order; junction bases with no gene match: 6. This CDR3 spans 15 amino acids. In germline, CDR1 is SGHRS, CDR2 YFSETQ. In DNA form, the CDR3 reads TGCGCCAGCAGCTTGGTTCCTAGCGGCAGAGAGACCCAGTACTTC. It is translated as CASSLVPSGRETQYF. Based on the CDR3 plus reference TRBV5-1 and TRBJ2-5, the full variable domain is KAGVTQTPRYLIKTRGQQVTLSCSPISGHRSVSWYQQTPGQGLQFLFEYFSETQRNKGNFPGRFSGRQFSNSRSEMNVSTLELGDSALYLCASSLVPSGRETQYFGPGTRLLVL.

The chain recombines TRBV6-5 with TRBJ1-6; 7 bases match TRBD1. V was clipped by 6 bases and J by 10 bases; unmatched bases: 9. Looked up from germline, CDR1 is MNHEY and CDR2 is SVGAGI. The CDR3 is made up of 14 amino acids. As DNA, the CDR3 is TGTGCCAGCAGCCGACAGGGTTATAGCTCACCCCTCCACTTT. Translation: CASSRQGYSSPLHF.

This rearrangement joins TRBV5-1 to TRBJ2-1; D uncertain. V shed 5 bases and J shed 6 bases, with 12 bases lying between them. The CDR3 extends over 13 amino acids. Germline V gene sequence: CDR1 SGHRS, CDR2 YFSETQ. Here the CDR3 reads CASSQVGGNEQFF. CDR3 DNA: TGCGCCAGCAGTCAGGTGGGTGGCAATGAGCAGTTCTTC.

The chain couples TRBV7-9 to TRBJ2-7; tentative D call: TRBD2 (6 bases). Germline CDR1 and CDR2: SEHNR and FQNEAQ (reference sequence). The CDR3 has 18 amino acids. V lost 3 bases, J lost 2 bases, and 23 bases lay in between. The CDR3 DNA sequence: TGTGCCAGCAGCTTGATAATAGCGGACCATAAATTCACCTACGAGCAGTACTTC. It encodes CASSLIIADHKFTYEQYF.

The V call is TRBV9, the J call TRBJ1-1; D gene unclear. The CDR3 is 13 amino acids. Germline CDR1 and CDR2: SGDLS and YYNGEE. V was cut by 1 base and J by 1 base, with 5 bases left in between. The CDR3 spells CASSVLENTEAFF. The CDR3 region has the DNA TGTGCCAGCAGCGTATTAGAGAACACTGAAGCTTTCTTT.

The V and J genes are TRBV13 and TRBJ2-1; 10 bases map to TRBD2. CDR1 is PRHDT, CDR2 FYEKMQ, per germline (reference sequence). This CDR3 spans 16 amino acids. V lost 5 bases to trimming and J lost 5 bases; unmatched junction nucleotides: 9. CDR3 protein: CASSPQAGGPHNEQFF. DNA for the CDR3: TGTGCCAGCAGCCCGCAAGCGGGGGGGCCACACAATGAGCAGTTCTTC.

This clone was found once. The chain links TRBV6-1 to TRBJ1-2; 9 bases fit TRBD1. The CDR3 has 15 amino acids. The V gene's germline CDR1 is MNHNS and CDR2 SASEGT. Losses at the gene ends were 2 bases for V and 4 bases for J; bases not matched to a gene: 5. This CDR3 reads CASSEWGQGIYGYTF. CDR3 coding DNA: TGTGCCAGCAGTGAATGGGGACAGGGAATCTATGGCTACACCTTC.

The rearrangement uses TRBV5-4 and TRBJ2-7; D might be TRBD2 (5 bases). Per germline, CDR1 SGHNT and CDR2 YYREEE (reference sequence). V was trimmed by 0 bases and J by 4 bases, leaving 14 bases between them. This CDR3 comprises 15 residues. The CDR3 region is CASSLGGSDLYEQYF. The CDR3 region has the DNA TGTGCCAGCAGCTTGGGAGGGAGCGATCTTTACGAGCAGTACTTC.

The CDR3 DNA sequence: TGTGCCAGCAGCTTCGGGGTGGGGGCAAGATATAATTCACCCCTCCACTTT. It yields the protein CASSFGVGARYNSPLHF. V usage is TRBV11-2 and J usage is TRBJ1-6; D is possibly TRBD1 (6 bases). Per germline, CDR1 SGHAT and CDR2 FQNNGV. V lost 3 bases to trimming and J lost 4 bases, with 16 bases between them. The CDR3 is 17 amino acids.

This chain connects TRBV18 to TRBJ2-6; 9 nucleotides match TRBD1. This CDR3 comprises 20 residues. CDR1 is KGHSH, CDR2 LQKENI, per germline. J lost 0 bases, V lost 1 base, and 10 bases had no gene match. The CDR3 protein is CASSPRGTGPNHSGANVLTF. CDR3 DNA sequence: TGTGCCAGCTCACCACGCGGGACAGGGCCCAACCACTCTGGGGCCAACGTCCTGACTTTC. Filled out from reference TRBV18 and TRBJ2-6, the complete variable domain reads NAGVMQNPRHLVRRRGQEARLRCSPMKGHSHVYWYRQLPEEGLKFMVYLQKENIIDESGMPKERFSAEFPKEGPSILRIQQVVRGDSAAYFCASSPRGTGPNHSGANVLTFGAGSRLTVL.

In nucleotides, the CDR3 is TGTGCCGTACAGGACAGGGGAACTGGAAACACCATATATTTT. The encoded protein is CAVQDRGTGNTIYF. This chain joins TRBV5-4 and TRBJ1-3, with 9 bases matching TRBD1. Unmatched junction bases numbered 7, after V lost 10 bases and J lost 2 bases. Looked up from germline, CDR1 is SGHNT and CDR2 is YYREEE (reference sequence). CDR3 length equals 14 residues. The full variable domain, in which reference TRBV5-4 and TRBJ1-3 provide the parts outside the CDR3, is ETGVTQSPTHLIKTRGQQVTLRCSSQSGHNTVSWYQQALGQGPQFIFQYYREEENGRGNFPPRFSGLQFPNYSSELNVNALELDDSALYLCAVQDRGTGNTIYFGEGSWLTVV.

The chain is built from TRBV13 and TRBJ2-1; D gene unclear. V lost 6 bases and J 9 bases, leaving 18 bases between the germline ends. The CDR3 is 14 amino acids. The germline V gene encodes CDR1 PRHDT and CDR2 FYEKMQ (reference sequence). The CDR3 region is CASRMALRGFEQFF. The CDR3 nucleotides are TGTGCCAGCAGAATGGCCCTGCGCGGATTTGAGCAGTTCTTC. Combining the CDR3 with reference TRBV13 and TRBJ2-1 gives the whole variable domain AAGVIQSPRHLIKEKRETATLKCYPIPRHDTVYWYQQGPGQDPQFLISFYEKMQSDKGSIPDRFSAQQFSDYHSELNMSSLELGDSALYFCASRMALRGFEQFFGPGTRLTVL.

The CDR3 here is CASSPDSGGGYNEQFF. The DNA of the CDR3 is TGTGCCAGCAGCCCGGATAGCGGGGGGGGATACAATGAGCAGTTCTTC. The rearrangement uses TRBV5-6 and TRBJ2-1; 11 bases agree with TRBD2. CDR3 length equals 16 residues. CDR1 and CDR2 from the germline V gene are SGHDT and YYEEEE. V gave up 4 bases and J gave up 4 bases; unmatched junction bases: 7.

For the CDR3, the DNA is TGTGCCAGTAGTATAAGGACCGGGACAGGTACCTACGAGCAGTACTTC. Its translation: CASSIRTGTGTYEQYF. The chain uses TRBV19 and TRBJ2-7; 8 bases line up with TRBD1. The J segment lost 2 bases and the V segment lost 2 bases, leaving 8 bases of the junction unmatched. Germline V gene data show CDR1 as LNHDA and CDR2 as SQIVND (reference sequence). CDR3 length: 16 amino acids.

CDR3 in amino acids: CASSAPEGQAPEAFF. The DNA of the CDR3 is TGTGCCAGCAGCGCCCCCGAGGGACAGGCCCCTGAAGCTTTCTTT. The chain combines TRBV9 with TRBJ1-1, with TRBD1 identical over 8 bases. The germline CDR1 and CDR2 sequences are SGDLS and YYNGEE. Trimming cost V 3 bases and J 6 bases; bases outside gene matches: 10. The CDR3 has 15 residues.